The clone carrying this T cell receptor beta chain was counted only a few times. Its antigen remains unidentified. The data stem from a study of vaccination effects on CD4 cells after COVID-19. CDR3 length equals 14 residues. The junction had 6 bases not matched to a gene; V was cut back by 3 bases and J by 2 bases. Per germline, CDR1 DFQATT and CDR2 SNEGSKA (reference sequence). Using immunoSEQ multiplex PCR, the repertoire was profiled, and TCRdb retains in-frame clones only, with some absent. Of tens of thousands of clones in the sample, more than 60% were seen once. Sequencing in the ViraFEST assay came after antigen-specific CD4+ T cells had been expanded with viral peptide pools, which were used to stimulate PBMC. Subsequent to a culture period of about ten days, CD4+ T cells were isolated. The healthy vaccine recipients, who had no prior SARS-CoV-2 infection, showed negative nucleocapsid antibodies.

The receptor was derived from a human donor who received a COVID-19 vaccine. Source: CD4+ T cells from PBMCs cultured with SARS-CoV-2 spike peptides, taken before COVID-19 vaccination. The rearrangement joins TRBV20-1 to TRBJ1-2; 7 bases are a match to TRBD1. The CDR3 is CSASEGGANYGYTF. The CDR3 DNA follows: TGCAGTGCTAGTGAAGGGGGCGCGAACTATGGCTACACCTTC.